This T cell receptor (beta chain) comes out of a study of shared clonotypes between healthy human individuals. CDR1 SGDLS and CDR2 YYNGEE come from the germline V gene. Trimming shortened V by 0 bases and J by 5 bases, and 14 bases separated the two germline ends. CDR3 length: 15 amino acids. Division of CD4+ cells produced a CD45RA+ naive subset and a CD45RA-negative memory subset. Measured with immunoSEQ multiplex PCR; TCRdb has only the in-frame clones, and not every one. This table has over a million clones, approximately 97% appearing once. V gene TRBV9 combines with J gene TRBJ1-1, with D tentatively TRBD1 (6 bases). Sequences were obtained from naive CD4+ T cells sorted from blood. The subset: CD45RA+ positively selected. The sequence was obtained from a man under 40 in good health. Here the CDR3 reads CASSVGGRGGTEAFF. The CDR3 DNA reads as TGTGCCAGCAGCGTAGGGGGCAGGGGCGGTACTGAAGCTTTCTTT.